These 30 T cell receptor beta chains came from one sample sequenced in a study of radiation and T cells in renal cell carcinoma. Repertoires were generated with immunoSEQ multiplex PCR, while TCRdb's copy carries only in-frame clones and drops some. The sample lists about 100,000 clones, 80% to 90% occurring once. Time point here: blood 4 weeks post-SBRT, at nephrectomy. Described treatment: 15 Gy SBRT to primary tumor, nephrectomy 4 weeks later. Sequencing used blood, obtained from a patient whose treatment included radiotherapy and nephrectomy. The receptors were sampled from a man in his fifties or sixties with renal cell carcinoma.

Of note for this clone: Within the sample, other DNA sequences also encode this same CDR3. The rearrangement uses TRBV5-1 and TRBJ2-5, with unresolved D. V dropped 4 bases and J dropped 5 bases, with 9 bases sitting between them. CDR3 length: 12 residues. Germline V lookup: CDR1 SGHRS, CDR2 YFSETQ. CDR3 sequence reads: CASSPSRETQYF. DNA for the CDR3: TGCGCCAGCAGCCCCTCACGGGAGACCCAGTACTTC.

This rearrangement joins TRBV5-1 to TRBJ1-5, with D perhaps TRBD1 (5 bases). Trimming shortened V by 6 bases and J by 3 bases, and 19 bases separated the two germline ends. Germline V gene lookup returns CDR1 SGHRS and CDR2 YFSETQ. This CDR3 has 16 residues. As DNA, the CDR3 is TGCGCCAGCAAGCCAAACGTGGGGGGGAACAATCAGCCCCAGCATTTT. The encoded protein is CASKPNVGGNNQPQHF.

The chain recombines TRBV12-5 with TRBJ2-5; 10 bases align to TRBD2. CDR3 length: 16 residues. The ends lost 1 base at V and 1 base at J; junction bases unmatched: 3. Germline V lookup: CDR1 LGHNT, CDR2 FRNRAP. DNA of the CDR3: TGTGCTAGTGGTTTGGGAACTAGCGGGGTCCAAGAGACCCAGTACTTC. Translation: CASGLGTSGVQETQYF.

This chain connects TRBV6-4 to TRBJ2-3; 10 bases line up with TRBD2. Trimming removed 0 bases from V and 5 bases from J; junction bases left unmatched: 14. The CDR3 runs to 19 residues. Germline V CDR1 and CDR2: MRHNA, SNTAGT. CDR3 sequence (DNA): TGTGCCAGCAGTGACTCCGGAGCGGGAGGGCTGAGGGCGGGAGATACGCAGTATTTT. This codes for CASSDSGAGGLRAGDTQYF.

Of note for this clone: One junction end disagrees with the germline gene, perhaps due to a read error. The chain recombines TRBV30 with TRBJ2-5; 12 bases match TRBD2. Germline loops: CDR1 GTSNPN, CDR2 SVGIG (reference sequence). The CDR3 sequence is 17 residues long. The CDR3 DNA sequence: TGTGCCTGGAGTGTATCCCGGACTAGCGGGACCCAAGGGACCCAGTACTTC. Its protein is CAWSVSRTSGTQGTQYF. Combining the CDR3 with reference TRBV30 and TRBJ2-5 gives the whole variable domain SQTIHQWPATLVQPVGSPLSLECTVEGTSNPNLYWYRQAAGRGLQLLFYSVGIGQISSEVPQNLSASRPQDRQFILSSKKLLLSDSGFYLCAWSVSRTSGTQGTQYFGPGTRLLVL.

Only a few counts were recorded for this clone. This chain links TRBV19 with TRBJ1-2, with D unclear. This CDR3 comprises 13 residues. Trimming removed 7 bases from V and 3 bases from J, with 12 bases in between. Germline CDR1 and CDR2: LNHDA and SQIVND (reference sequence). CDR3 region: CASMDRKDYGYTF. The CDR3 region has the DNA TGTGCCAGTATGGACCGGAAGGACTATGGCTACACCTTC.

V is TRBV19 and J is TRBJ2-5; weak D call: TRBD1 (5 bases). Trimming took off 2 bases at V and 1 base at J, with 5 bases between the two ends. This CDR3 is built from 13 residues. Per germline, CDR1 LNHDA and CDR2 SQIVND (reference sequence). The CDR3 DNA reads TGTGCCAGTAGTATAACAGGCCAAGAGACCCAGTACTTC. Translation gives CASSITGQETQYF.

The V call is TRBV5-1, the J call TRBJ2-5; D is unresolved. V was pared by 0 bases and J by 1 base, with 7 bases between. Germline V gives CDR1 SGHRS, CDR2 YFSETQ. This CDR3 is built from 14 residues. The CDR3 here is CASSLGLLQETQYF. The CDR3 DNA sequence: TGCGCCAGCAGCTTGGGCTTACTCCAAGAGACCCAGTACTTC.

This rearrangement joins TRBV18 to TRBJ1-4, with 10 positions matching TRBD1. The CDR3 runs 16 residues. The junction had 8 bases not matched to a gene; V was cut back by 3 bases and J by 7 bases. Germline values: CDR1 KGHSH, CDR2 LQKENI. The CDR3 reads CASSPDIDRGREKLFF. CDR3 bases: TGTGCCAGCTCACCCGATATTGACAGGGGGCGTGAAAAACTGTTTTTT.

The rearrangement joins TRBV28 to TRBJ1-1; the D gene is possibly TRBD1 (5 bases). Per the germline V gene, CDR1 is MDHEN and CDR2 is SYDVKM. The CDR3 covers 13 residues. V lost 7 bases and J lost 10, with 19 bases in between. The CDR3, as DNA: TGTGCCAGCACCGAAGGGTCTCATGGGGGAGCTTTCTTT. It encodes CASTEGSHGGAFF. Combining the CDR3 with reference TRBV28 and TRBJ1-1 gives the whole variable domain DVKVTQSSRYLVKRTGEKVFLECVQDMDHENMFWYRQDPGLGLRLIYFSYDVKMKEKGDIPEGYSVSREKKERFSLILESASTNQTSMYLCASTEGSHGGAFFGQGTRLTVV.

The chain combines TRBV19 with TRBJ1-5; possibly TRBD1 for D (5 bases). CDR3 length: 14 residues. V lost 7 bases and J lost 6, with 16 bases in between. Germline V gene sequence: CDR1 LNHDA, CDR2 SQIVND (reference sequence). The CDR3: CASIPQGVGQPQHF. CDR3 coding DNA: TGTGCCAGTATTCCCCAGGGAGTGGGTCAGCCCCAGCATTTT.

This clone rates as medium-sized. V gene TRBV27 combines with J gene TRBJ1-1, with D perhaps TRBD1 (6 bases). Germline CDR1 and CDR2: MNHEY and SMNVEV (reference sequence). This CDR3 is 14 amino acids long. V was shortened by 2 bases and J by 6 bases, with 13 bases between the two germline ends. The CDR3 nucleotides read TGTGCCAGCAGTTTAACGGGGGCGCGATCTGAAGCTTTCTTT. This codes for CASSLTGARSEAFF.

The CDR3 loop reads CSVEEGRWEDEQFF. DNA of the CDR3: TGCAGCGTTGAAGAGGGACGGTGGGAGGATGAGCAGTTCTTC. The chain carries TRBV29-1 and TRBJ2-1; a weak D match, TRBD2 (6 bases). Germline V gives CDR1 SQVTM, CDR2 ANQGSEA. The CDR3 spans 14 residues. Trimming removed 0 bases from V and 8 bases from J, with 14 bases in between.

The J gene is TRBJ2-5, the V gene TRBV19; D is perhaps TRBD2 (6 bases). Germline loops: CDR1 LNHDA, CDR2 SQIVND (reference sequence). The CDR3 contains 14 residues. The V gene lost 3 bases and the J gene lost 4 bases, with 12 bases spanning the gap. The CDR3 reads CASSIGGTVETQYF. In nucleotides, the CDR3 is TGTGCCAGTAGTATCGGCGGGACTGTAGAGACCCAGTACTTC.

V is TRBV5-1 and J is TRBJ2-3; D unresolved. Trimming shortened V by 2 bases and J by 0 bases, and 10 bases separated the two germline ends. This CDR3 spans 15 amino acids. Germline V gene sequence: CDR1 SGHRS, CDR2 YFSETQ. The CDR3 region has the DNA TGCGCCAGCAGCTTCATCAGCGTTAGCACAGATACGCAGTATTTT. It specifies CASSFISVSTDTQYF.

Here the CDR3 DNA reads TGTGCCAGCAGTGAACTCTCTACCTCCGGGACAGGTATGAAATACGAGCAGTACTTC. Protein: CASSELSTSGTGMKYEQYF. The chain carries TRBV2 and TRBJ2-7; 8 nucleotides agree with TRBD1. CDR3 length equals 19 residues. With 2 bases clipped from V and 4 bases from J, the junction kept 19 bases outside the gene matches. The germline V gene has CDR1 SNHLY and CDR2 FYNNEI.

The chain uses TRBV11-2 and TRBJ1-5; weak D call: TRBD1 (5 bases). Germline assignment: CDR1 SGHAT and CDR2 FQNNGV. Trimming pared 5 bases from V and 5 bases from J, leaving 16 bases between. CDR3 size: 15 residues. The CDR3 nucleotides read TGTGCCAGCAGCCCTAATGACGGGGCTTATCAGCCCCAGCATTTT. Protein sequence: CASSPNDGAYQPQHF.

The chain recombines TRBV28 with TRBJ1-2; TRBD1 is a possible D gene (6 bases). The CDR3 runs 16 residues. Trimming stripped 3 bases from V and 4 bases from J, with 18 bases between. The germline CDR1 and CDR2 sequences are MDHEN and SYDVKM. DNA for the CDR3: TGTGCCAGCAGTTTCCCCTTAGGGGGGGGCGCCTATGGCTACACCTTC. This gives the protein CASSFPLGGGAYGYTF.

The V gene is TRBV5-6, the J gene TRBJ2-5; 11 bases line up with TRBD1. The CDR3 covers 15 residues. The germline CDR1 and CDR2 sequences are SGHDT and YYEEEE. V lost 0 bases and J lost 4; bases outside the gene matches: 2. The chain's CDR3 is CASSLGTGGAETQYF. The CDR3 DNA is TGTGCCAGCAGCTTGGGGACAGGGGGCGCAGAGACCCAGTACTTC.

The chain couples TRBV4-3 to TRBJ1-4; 7 nucleotides match TRBD1. The CDR3 is 15 residues long. Germline CDR1 is LGHNA and CDR2 is YSLEER. Trimming at V came to 1 base and at J to 2 bases, leaving 1 base not matched to a gene. For the CDR3, the DNA is TGCGCCAGCAGCCAAGCGACAGGGACTAATGAAAAACTGTTTTTT. Protein sequence: CASSQATGTNEKLFF.

The rearrangement joins TRBV11-2 to TRBJ2-7; no reliable D call. The CDR3 totals 13 residues. V gave up 2 bases and J gave up 4 bases, with 9 bases separating them. Per the germline V gene, CDR1 is SGHAT and CDR2 is FQNNGV. This CDR3 is CASSLHDDYEQYF. The CDR3 coding sequence is TGTGCCAGCAGCTTACATGATGATTACGAGCAGTACTTC.

The chain is built from TRBV5-1 and TRBJ2-7; the match to TRBD1 covers 9 bases. V was clipped by 3 bases and J by 2 bases; unmatched bases: 9. This CDR3 has 16 amino acids. CDR1 is SGHRS and CDR2 is YFSETQ in the germline V gene. CDR3 coding DNA: TGCGCCAGCAGCTCTTCGACAGGGGGATCCACCTACGAGCAGTACTTC. This translates into CASSSSTGGSTYEQYF.

V usage is TRBV4-1 and J usage is TRBJ1-1, with 7 bases that match TRBD1. The CDR3 is 15 residues long. CDR1 is MGHRA, CDR2 YSYEKL, per germline. V dropped 4 bases and J dropped 1; count of bases not matched to a gene: 6. The CDR3 DNA sequence: TGCGCCAGCAGCCGACGGACAGGCGGGAACACTGAAGCTTTCTTT. Encoded protein: CASSRRTGGNTEAFF.

The chain recombines TRBV5-5 with TRBJ2-1; TRBD2 aligns across 8 bases. The CDR3 totals 13 residues. V was clipped by 4 bases and J by 8 bases; unmatched bases: 5. Germline CDR1 reads SGHKS; CDR2 reads YYEKEE (reference sequence). The CDR3 loop reads CASSPAGGDEQFF. CDR3 DNA: TGTGCCAGCAGCCCCGCGGGGGGCGATGAGCAGTTCTTC.

The chain links TRBV27 to TRBJ2-1; 8 positions match TRBD2. With V trimmed by 3 bases and J by 2 bases, 6 bases remained unmatched. Germline V gives CDR1 MNHEY, CDR2 SMNVEV (reference sequence). The CDR3 loop spans 16 amino acids. The CDR3 bases are TGTGCCAGCAGTTTGGGTACTAGCGGAGCCTACAATGAGCAGTTCTTC. This translates into CASSLGTSGAYNEQFF.

The CDR3 is CASNRGDGPYEQYF. As DNA, the CDR3 is TGTGCCAGCAACAGGGGGGACGGACCCTACGAGCAGTACTTC. The chain combines TRBV5-5 with TRBJ2-7; TRBD1 matches 8 bases. The CDR3 runs to 14 residues. Germline trimming cut 6 bases from V and 2 bases from J; bases unmatched to any gene: 7. Per germline, CDR1 SGHKS and CDR2 YYEKEE (reference sequence).

This rearrangement joins TRBV5-1 to TRBJ1-2; no clear D. The germline V gene has CDR1 SGHRS and CDR2 YFSETQ. V dropped 0 bases and J dropped 0 bases, with 6 bases sitting between them. This CDR3 has 14 amino acids. In DNA, the CDR3 is TGCGCCAGCAGCTTGGACGGATCTAACTATGGCTACACCTTC. Encoded protein: CASSLDGSNYGYTF.

The rearrangement uses TRBV30 and TRBJ2-7; TRBD1 might be the D (6 bases). Germline lookup yields CDR1 GTSNPN and CDR2 SVGIG (reference sequence). The ends were cut back, 0 bases at V and 0 bases at J, with 12 bases in the middle. This CDR3 is 15 amino acids long. DNA for the CDR3: TGTGCCTGGAGTGTGGGGAGACAGGCCTCCTACGAGCAGTACTTC. Its translation is CAWSVGRQASYEQYF.

The chain employs TRBV6-5 and TRBJ2-7, with D possibly TRBD1 on 6 matching bases. V lost 0 bases, J lost 4 bases, and 7 bases lay in between. Germline loops: CDR1 MNHEY, CDR2 SVGAGI. The CDR3 has 13 amino acids. This CDR3 reads CASSYSQGYEQYF. CDR3 nucleotide sequence: TGTGCCAGCAGTTACTCACAGGGTTACGAGCAGTACTTC.

The V and J genes are TRBV10-1 and TRBJ2-7; 9 nucleotides match TRBD2. Germline V gene lookup returns CDR1 WNHNN and CDR2 SYGVQD (reference sequence). Losses at the gene ends were 0 bases for V and 2 bases for J; bases not matched to a gene: 2. The CDR3 sequence is 15 residues long. The CDR3 protein is CASSESLAGTYEQYF. The CDR3 nucleotides are TGCGCCAGCAGTGAGTCGCTAGCGGGGACCTACGAGCAGTACTTC.